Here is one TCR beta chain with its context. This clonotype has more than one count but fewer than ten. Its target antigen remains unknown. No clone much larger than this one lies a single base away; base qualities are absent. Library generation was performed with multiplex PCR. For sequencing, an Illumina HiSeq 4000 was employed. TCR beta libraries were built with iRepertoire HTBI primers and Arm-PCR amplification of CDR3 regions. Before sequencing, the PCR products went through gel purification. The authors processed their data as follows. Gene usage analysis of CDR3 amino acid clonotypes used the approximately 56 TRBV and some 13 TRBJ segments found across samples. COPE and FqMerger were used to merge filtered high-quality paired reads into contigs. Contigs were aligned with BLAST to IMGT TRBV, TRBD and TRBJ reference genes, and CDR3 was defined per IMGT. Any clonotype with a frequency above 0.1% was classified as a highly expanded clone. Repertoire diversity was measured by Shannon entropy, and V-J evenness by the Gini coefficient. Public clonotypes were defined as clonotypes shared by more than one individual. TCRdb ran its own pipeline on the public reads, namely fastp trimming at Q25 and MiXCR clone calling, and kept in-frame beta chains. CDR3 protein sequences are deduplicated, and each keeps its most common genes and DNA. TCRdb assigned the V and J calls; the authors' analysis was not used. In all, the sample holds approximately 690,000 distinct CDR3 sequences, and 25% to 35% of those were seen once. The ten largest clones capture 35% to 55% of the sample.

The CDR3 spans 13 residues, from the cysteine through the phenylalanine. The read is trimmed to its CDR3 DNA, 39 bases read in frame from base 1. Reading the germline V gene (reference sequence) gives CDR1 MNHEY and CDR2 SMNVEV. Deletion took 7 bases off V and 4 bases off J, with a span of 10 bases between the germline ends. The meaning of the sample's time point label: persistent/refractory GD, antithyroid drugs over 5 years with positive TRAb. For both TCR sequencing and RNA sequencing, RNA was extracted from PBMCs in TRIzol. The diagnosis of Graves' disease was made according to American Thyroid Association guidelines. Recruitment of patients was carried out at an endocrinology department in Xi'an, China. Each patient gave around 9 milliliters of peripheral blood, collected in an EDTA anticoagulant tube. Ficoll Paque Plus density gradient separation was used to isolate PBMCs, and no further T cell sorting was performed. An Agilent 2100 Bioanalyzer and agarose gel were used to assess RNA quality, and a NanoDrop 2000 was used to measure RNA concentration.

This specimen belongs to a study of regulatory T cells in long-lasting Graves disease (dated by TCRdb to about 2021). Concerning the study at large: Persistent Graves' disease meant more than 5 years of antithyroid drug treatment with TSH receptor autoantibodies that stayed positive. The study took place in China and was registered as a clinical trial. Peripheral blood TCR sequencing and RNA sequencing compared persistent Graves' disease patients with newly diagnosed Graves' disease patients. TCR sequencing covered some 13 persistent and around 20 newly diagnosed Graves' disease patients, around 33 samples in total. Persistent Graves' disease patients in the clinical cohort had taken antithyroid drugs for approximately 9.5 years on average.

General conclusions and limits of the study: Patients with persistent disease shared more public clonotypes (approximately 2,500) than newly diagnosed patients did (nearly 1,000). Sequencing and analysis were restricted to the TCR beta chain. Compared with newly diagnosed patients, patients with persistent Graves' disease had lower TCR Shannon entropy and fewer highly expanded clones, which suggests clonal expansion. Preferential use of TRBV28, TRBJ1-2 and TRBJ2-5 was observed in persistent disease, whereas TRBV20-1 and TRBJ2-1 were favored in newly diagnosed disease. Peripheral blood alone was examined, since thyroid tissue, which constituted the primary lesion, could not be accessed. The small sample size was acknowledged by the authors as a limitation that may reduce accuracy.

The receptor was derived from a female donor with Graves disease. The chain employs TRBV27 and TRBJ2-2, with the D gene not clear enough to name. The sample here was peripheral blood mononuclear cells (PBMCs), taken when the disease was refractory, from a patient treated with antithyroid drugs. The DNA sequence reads TGTGCCAGCACCCCAGTTGTCACCGGGGAGCTGTTTTTT. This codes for CASTPVVTGELFF.